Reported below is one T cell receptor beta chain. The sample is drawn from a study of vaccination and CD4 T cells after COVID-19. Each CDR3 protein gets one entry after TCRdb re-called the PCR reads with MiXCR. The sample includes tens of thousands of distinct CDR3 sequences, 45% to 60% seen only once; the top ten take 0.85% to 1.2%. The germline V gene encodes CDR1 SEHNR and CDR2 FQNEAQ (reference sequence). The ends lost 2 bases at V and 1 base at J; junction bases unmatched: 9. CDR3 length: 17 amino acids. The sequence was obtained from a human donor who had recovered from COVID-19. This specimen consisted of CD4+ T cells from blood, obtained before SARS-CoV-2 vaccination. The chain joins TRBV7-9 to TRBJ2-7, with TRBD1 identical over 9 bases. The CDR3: CASSLIGTGLFSYEQYF. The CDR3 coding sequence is TGTGCCAGCAGCTTAATAGGGACAGGGCTTTTTTCCTACGAGCAGTACTTC.